Described below is a single TCR beta chain sequence and its context. Its antigen is unidentified. The data stem from a study of Ad26.COV2.S vaccination and SARS-CoV-2 variants. Study results and caveats: From the TCR breadth and depth analyses, total T cell responses may have been underestimated.

Produced via immunoSEQ multiplex PCR; TCRdb's table is partial and in-frame only. The repertoire holds hundreds of thousands of clones, with roughly 87% as singletons. The length of the CDR3 is 18 residues. Germline assignment: CDR1 SGDLS and CDR2 YYNGEE. V lost 0 bases to trimming and J lost 3 bases, with 18 bases between them. Treatment described: 19 received Ad26.COV2.S at low or high dose, single or two shots; about five received placebo; per-sample allocation not given. All samples were drawn on day 63, counting from the first vaccine or placebo injection. The specimen comprised peripheral blood, sampled in a trial of Ad26.COV2.S vaccine versus placebo. This receptor was obtained from a person aged 18 to 65 who received the Ad26.COV2.S COVID-19 vaccine or a placebo. The rearrangement uses TRBV9 and TRBJ2-2; D not certain. This CDR3 is CASSVVVLTGLDTGELFF. Here the CDR3 DNA reads TGTGCCAGCAGCGTAGTAGTGCTCACCGGATTGGACACCGGGGAGCTGTTTTTT.